These T cell receptor beta chains were read from a single sample in a study of human T cells and chemical hapten exposure. TCRdb processed the RACE reads anew with MiXCR; each CDR3 protein has one entry. The table has about 380,000 distinct CDR3 sequences, approximately 5.1% seen once. The sequenced sample was whole blood, obtained in connection with sensitization to the hapten diphenylcyclopropenone (DPC). The source is a woman aged 50 to 60 with alopecia areata. Some clones in this sample may be carry-over from other donors' samples. The CDR3 runs from the conserved cysteine through the conserved F or W. The D gene is left open where the match is weak. Size is omitted from some rows. Given values are once, few, many or a class for expanded clones.

>TRBV4-1|.|many|TRBJ1-1
TGCGCCAGCAGCCAAGTACCGGTTCCGAACACTGAAGCTTTCTTT
CASSQVPVPNTEAFF
>TRBV19|.|.|TRBJ1-6
TGTGCCAGTAGCCAGGCCCTGGGGTCACCCCTCCACTTT
CASSQALGSPLHF
>TRBV7-2|.|many|TRBJ2-1
TGTGCCAGCAGCTTAGCTGGACCACTTGATGAGCAGTTCTTC
CASSLAGPLDEQFF
>TRBV3-1|TRBD2|.|TRBJ2-5
TGTGCCAGCAGCTCCGGGACTAGCGGGAGGCTTGGCGAGACCCAGTACTTC
CASSSGTSGRLGETQYF
>TRBV9|TRBD2|.|TRBJ2-5
TGTGCCAGCAGCACGACTAGCGGGAGGAGGGTACGACAGACCCAGTACTTC
CASSTTSGRRVRQTQYF
>TRBV2|TRBD2|.|TRBJ2-1
TGTGCCAGCAGCCATCACAGCGGGACCGGCGACAATGAGCAGTTCTTC
CASSHHSGTGDNEQFF
>TRBV5-5|TRBD1|.|TRBJ1-1
TGTGCCAGCAGCCGGGGACAGCCAATGAACACTGAAGCTTTCTTT
CASSRGQPMNTEAFF
>TRBV29-1|TRBD2|.|TRBJ2-3
TGCAGCGGCCTAGCGGGGTCAACCACAGATACGCAGTATTTT
CSGLAGSTTDTQYF
>TRBV6-1|.|few|TRBJ1-2
TGTGCCAGCAGTGAACATTATGGCTACACCTTC
CASSEHYGYTF
>TRBV7-6|TRBD1|many|TRBJ2-3
TGTGCCAGCAGCTACGGACAGGCCCTTTACGATACGCAGTATTTT
CASSYGQALYDTQYF
>TRBV27|TRBD1|many|TRBJ1-5
TGTGCCAGCAGTTTACAGGGGGACAATCAGCCCCAGCATTTT
CASSLQGDNQPQHF
>TRBV4-1|TRBD2|.|TRBJ2-5
TGCGCCAGCAGTATAGCGGGGGCCACCCACCAAGAGACCCAGTACTTC
CASSIAGATHQETQYF
>TRBV7-2|.|many|TRBJ2-5
TGTGCCAGCAGCTTAGCGCTTATGGGGGAGACCCAGTACTTC
CASSLALMGETQYF
>TRBV20-1|.|many|TRBJ1-2
TGCAGTGCTATAGACCGAGACAGTCACCTCTATGGCTACACCTTC
CSAIDRDSHLYGYTF
>TRBV9|.|.|TRBJ2-3
TGTGCCAGCAGCGTAGTAGTCAGTAGCACAGATACGCAGTATTTT
CASSVVVSSTDTQYF
>TRBV20-1|.|.|TRBJ1-1
TGCAGTGCTAGATCCGGGGGGAGGACTGAAGCTTTCTTT
CSARSGGRTEAFF
>TRBV13|TRBD2|few|TRBJ2-3
TGTGCCAGCAGCTTACGGGGACTAGTTCCAGATACGCAGTATTTT
CASSLRGLVPDTQYF
>TRBV28|TRBD2|many|TRBJ2-1
TGTGCCAGCTCCGGACTAGCGGGAAGCAATGAGCAGTTCTTC
CASSGLAGSNEQFF
>TRBV18|.|few|TRBJ1-5
TGTGCCAGCTCACCACCGAGGCAGGAGCCCCAGCATTTT
CASSPPRQEPQHF
>TRBV28|.|.|TRBJ1-5
TGTGCCAGCAGTTTAAGGGACGGGGGGAATCAGCCCCAGCATTTT
CASSLRDGGNQPQHF
>TRBV9|.|many|TRBJ1-1
TGTGCCAGCAGCGTAGTTGGGCAGGGCACTGAAGCTTTCTTT
CASSVVGQGTEAFF
>TRBV7-9|.|few|TRBJ1-1
TGTGCCAGCAGCTCGACTGTTCGGAACACTGAAGCTTTCTTT
CASSSTVRNTEAFF
>TRBV3-1|TRBD2|.|TRBJ2-3
TGTGCCAGCAGCCCGGGACTAGCGGGTCCGACAGATACGCAGTATTTT
CASSPGLAGPTDTQYF
>TRBV6-1|.|many|TRBJ1-1
TGTGCCAGCAGTGAAGCGTGGGGTATACCTGAAGCTTTCTTT
CASSEAWGIPEAFF
>TRBV2|TRBD1|many|TRBJ1-5
TGTGCCAGCAGGGGACAGGGGGGCCAGCCCCAGCATTTT
CASRGQGGQPQHF
>TRBV28|.|many|TRBJ2-2
TGTGCCAGCAGTCGAGGGGAGCTGTTTTTT
CASSRGELFF
>TRBV30|TRBD1|many|TRBJ1-2
TGTGCCTGGAGTACCATGACAGGGTATGGCTACACCTTC
CAWSTMTGYGYTF
>TRBV10-3|.|many|TRBJ2-1
TGTGCCACCCAACCCTCGTTCAATGAGCAGTTCTTC
CATQPSFNEQFF
>TRBV7-2|TRBD1|many|TRBJ1-3
TGTGCCAGCAGCCAAATGACAGGGGGCGGCTCTGGAAACACCATATATTTT
CASSQMTGGGSGNTIYF
>TRBV6-5|.|many|TRBJ1-2
TGTGCCAGCAGTTCCCCAGACAGGCTGGCAAACTATGGCTACACCTTC
CASSSPDRLANYGYTF
>TRBV9|.|.|TRBJ2-7
TGTGCCAGCAGCGTAGGGATTTCCTACGAGCAGTACTTC
CASSVGISYEQYF
>TRBV7-9|TRBD1|many|TRBJ1-4
TGTGCTAGCAGCCCAGGGACAGTTGAAAAACTGTTTTTT
CASSPGTVEKLFF
>TRBV12-3/TRBV12-4|.|many|TRBJ1-5
TGTGCCAGCAGTTTATCTCGAGGTCAGCCCCAGCATTTT
CASSLSRGQPQHF
>TRBV12-3/TRBV12-4|.|many|TRBJ1-1
TGTGCCAGCAGTTTAGCCCCGGGGGCCTACACTGAAGCTTTCTTT
CASSLAPGAYTEAFF
>TRBV28|.|few|TRBJ2-3
TGTGCCAGCAGTTTCCCCGGGACTGGAACAGATACGCAGTATTTT
CASSFPGTGTDTQYF
>TRBV10-2|TRBD2|few|TRBJ2-3
TGCGCCAGCAGACTAGCGGAGGGTACAGATACGCAGTATTTT
CASRLAEGTDTQYF
>TRBV11-2|TRBD2|few|TRBJ2-5
TGTGCCAGCAGCCGCCTACTAGCGGGGGGCCAAGAGACCCAGTACTTC
CASSRLLAGGQETQYF
>TRBV7-6|.|many|TRBJ1-1
TGTGCCAGCAGCTCCCTCTCGGGACTTATGAACACTGAAGCTTTCTTT
CASSSLSGLMNTEAFF
>TRBV7-9|.|many|TRBJ1-2
TGTGCCAGCAGCTCCGTCCGGGGGGCCTCCAACCCTGACTATGGCTACACCTTC
CASSSVRGASNPDYGYTF
>TRBV12-3/TRBV12-4|.|few|TRBJ2-5
TGTGCCAGCAGGTCGGGGGCGGGGGCCGAAGAGACCCAGTACTTC
CASRSGAGAEETQYF
>TRBV7-9|.|many|TRBJ2-7
TGTGCCAGCAGCTTAGTTGAGGGGGACTCCTACGAGCAGTACTTC
CASSLVEGDSYEQYF
>TRBV5-1|.|.|TRBJ2-5
TGCGCCAGCAGCTTGTGGACAGTCCAAGAGACCCAGTACTTC
CASSLWTVQETQYF
>TRBV4-3|.|few|TRBJ2-2
TGCGCCAGCAGCCAAGTTCCGGGGGCCGGGGAGCTGTTTTTT
CASSQVPGAGELFF
>TRBV7-8|TRBD2|few|TRBJ2-2
TGTGCCAGCAGCTTAGATGGACTAGAGGCTAGCTCCGGGGAGCTGTTTTTT
CASSLDGLEASSGELFF
>TRBV4-2|TRBD2|.|TRBJ2-3
TGTGCCAGCAGCCAAGGAGGCGGGGGGGCCAATTTGCCAGATACGCAGTATTTT
CASSQGGGGANLPDTQYF
>TRBV5-4|TRBD1|.|TRBJ1-1
TGTGCCAGCAGCCCCGGGACAGGGCGAAACACTGAAGCTTTCTTT
CASSPGTGRNTEAFF
>TRBV12-3/TRBV12-4|TRBD1|.|TRBJ1-5
TGTGCCAGCAGTTTACGTCGGGGACAGGGAGGCCAGCCCCAGCATTTT
CASSLRRGQGGQPQHF
>TRBV5-1|.|.|TRBJ2-5
TGCGCCAGCACCCAAGATGGAGGGGGCGAAGAGACCCAGTACTTC
CASTQDGGGEETQYF
>TRBV3-1|.|many|TRBJ2-6
TGTGCCAGCAGCCAACCTTGCGCTCCCGGTCACCTAACTTCTGGGGCCAACGTCCTGACTTTC
CASSQPCAPGHLTSGANVLTF
>TRBV27|TRBD1|many|TRBJ1-5
TGTGCCAGCAGGCCACAGGGGTTTAGCAATCAGCCCCAGCATTTT
CASRPQGFSNQPQHF